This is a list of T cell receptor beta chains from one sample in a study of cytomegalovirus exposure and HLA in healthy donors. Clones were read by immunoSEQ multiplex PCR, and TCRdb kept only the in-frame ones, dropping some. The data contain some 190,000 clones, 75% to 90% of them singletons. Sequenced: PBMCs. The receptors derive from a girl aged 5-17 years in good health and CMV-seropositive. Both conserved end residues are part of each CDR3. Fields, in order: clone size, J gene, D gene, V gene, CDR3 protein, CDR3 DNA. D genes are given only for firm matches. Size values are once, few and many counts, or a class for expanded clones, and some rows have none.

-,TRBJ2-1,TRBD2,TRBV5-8,CANSPEASGPYNEQFF,TGTGCCAACAGCCCTGAGGCTAGCGGGCCTTACAATGAGCAGTTCTTC
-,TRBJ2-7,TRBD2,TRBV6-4,CASSTSGGADEQYF,TGTGCCAGCAGTACCTCCGGGGGGGCCGACGAGCAGTACTTC
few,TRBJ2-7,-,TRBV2,CASSLRGAPTSYEQYF,TGTGCCAGCAGTCTAAGGGGCGCCCCTACCTCCTACGAGCAGTACTTC
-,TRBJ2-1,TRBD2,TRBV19,CASSIGLAGANEQFF,TGTGCCAGTAGTATCGGCCTAGCGGGAGCCAATGAGCAGTTCTTC
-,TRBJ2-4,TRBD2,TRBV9,CASSGLAGDIQYF,TGTGCCAGCAGTGGACTAGCTGGGGACATTCAGTACTTC
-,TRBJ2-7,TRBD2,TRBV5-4,CASTPGLAEPYEQYF,TGTGCCAGCACCCCAGGACTAGCGGAACCCTACGAGCAGTACTTC
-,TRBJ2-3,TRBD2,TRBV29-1,CSVEGLAGVWSGTDTQYF,TGCAGCGTTGAAGGACTAGCGGGAGTCTGGTCGGGCACAGATACGCAGTATTTT
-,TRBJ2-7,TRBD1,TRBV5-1,CASSFPGGYEQYF,TGCGCCAGCAGCTTTCCAGGGGGCTACGAGCAGTACTTC
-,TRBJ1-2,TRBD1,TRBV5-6,CASSLYRGANYGYTF,TGTGCCAGCAGCTTGTACAGGGGAGCCAACTATGGCTACACCTTC
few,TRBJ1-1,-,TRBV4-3,CASRGIGRNTEAFF,TGCGCCAGCAGAGGTATAGGGAGGAACACTGAAGCTTTCTTT
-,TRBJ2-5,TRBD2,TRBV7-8,CASSRLAGETQYF,TGTGCCAGCAGTAGACTAGCGGGAGAGACCCAGTACTTC
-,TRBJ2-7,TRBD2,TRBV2,CASSGGLAGEMQYF,TGTGCCAGCAGTGGTGGGCTAGCGGGGGAAATGCAGTACTTC
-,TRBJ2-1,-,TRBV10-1,CASSDEGDNEQFF,TGCGCCAGCAGTGATGAGGGGGACAATGAGCAGTTCTTC
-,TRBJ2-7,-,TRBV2,CASSPLYEQYF,TGTGCCAGCAGCCCTTTGTACGAGCAGTACTTC
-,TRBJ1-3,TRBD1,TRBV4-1,CASSQTTGPDSGNTIYF,TGCGCCAGCAGCCAGACGACAGGGCCAGACTCTGGAAACACCATATATTTT
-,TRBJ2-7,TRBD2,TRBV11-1,CASSRLAEASSYEQYF,TGTGCCAGCAGCCGACTAGCGGAGGCCAGCTCCTACGAGCAGTACTTC
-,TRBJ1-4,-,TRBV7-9,CASAGYNEKLFF,TGTGCCAGCGCAGGGTATAATGAAAAACTGTTTTTT
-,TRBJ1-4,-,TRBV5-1,CASSLMGLATNEKLFF,TGCGCCAGCAGCTTAATGGGACTTGCAACTAATGAAAAACTGTTTTTT
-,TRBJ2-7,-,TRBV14,CASSLFAVVPYEQYF,TGTGCCAGCAGCCTTTTCGCAGTCGTCCCATACGAGCAGTACTTC
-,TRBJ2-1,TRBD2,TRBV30,CACSGSSYNEQFF,TGTGCCTGTAGCGGGAGCTCCTACAATGAGCAGTTCTTC
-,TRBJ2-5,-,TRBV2,CASKSEETQYF,TGTGCCTCGAAATCGGAGGAGACCCAGTACTTC
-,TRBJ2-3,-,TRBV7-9,CASSPAGPGADTQYF,TGTGCCAGCAGCCCTGCCGGGCCAGGGGCAGATACGCAGTATTTT
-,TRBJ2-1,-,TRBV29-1,CSVAQGRDYNEQFF,TGCAGCGTTGCCCAAGGCAGGGACTACAATGAGCAGTTCTTC
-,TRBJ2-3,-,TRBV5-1,CASSLVREPTDTQYF,TGCGCCAGCAGCTTGGTACGGGAACCCACAGATACGCAGTATTTT
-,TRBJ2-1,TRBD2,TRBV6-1,CASRKAGGPYNEQFF,TGTGCCAGCAGAAAAGCGGGAGGGCCCTACAATGAGCAGTTCTTC
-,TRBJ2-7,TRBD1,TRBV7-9,CASSHSQGVYEQYF,TGTGCCAGCAGCCATTCACAGGGGGTCTACGAGCAGTACTTC
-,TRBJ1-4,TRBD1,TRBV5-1,CASSYGQVNEKLFF,TGCGCCAGCAGCTACGGACAGGTTAATGAAAAACTGTTTTTT
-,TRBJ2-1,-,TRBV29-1,CSVAPEVSYNEQFF,TGCAGCGTAGCCCCGGAGGTCTCCTACAATGAGCAGTTCTTC
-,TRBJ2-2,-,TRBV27,CASTRGLGLDTGELFF,TGTGCCAGCACCCGGGGACTGGGGCTGGACACCGGGGAGCTGTTTTTT
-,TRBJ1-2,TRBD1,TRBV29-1,CSVHSGQGILRGSMVNYGYTF,TGCAGCGTGCACTCGGGACAGGGAATTTTGCGAGGGAGCATGGTTAACTATGGCTACACCTTC
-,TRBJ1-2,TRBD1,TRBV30,CAWTPGGRRGYTF,TGTGCCTGGACCCCAGGGGGCCGCCGAGGCTACACCTTC
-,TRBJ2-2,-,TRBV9,CASSVAGESIKLSTGELFF,TGTGCCAGCAGCGTAGCGGGAGAGAGCATAAAACTCTCGACCGGGGAGCTGTTTTTT
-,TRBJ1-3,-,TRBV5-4,CASSLRGNSGNTIYF,TGTGCCAGCAGCTTGCGGGGGAACTCTGGAAACACCATATATTTT
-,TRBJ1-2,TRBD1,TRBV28,CASSFTGDHGYTF,TGTGCCAGCAGTTTTACAGGGGACCATGGCTACACCTTC
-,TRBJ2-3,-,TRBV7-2,CASSLAATPDTQYF,TGTGCCAGCAGCTTAGCGGCCACACCAGATACGCAGTATTTT
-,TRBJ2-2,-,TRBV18,CASSPPNTGELFF,TGTGCCAGCTCACCCCCTAACACCGGGGAGCTGTTTTTT
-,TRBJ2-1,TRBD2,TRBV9,CASSVDAGAYNEQFF,TGTGCCAGCAGCGTAGATGCGGGAGCCTACAATGAGCAGTTCTTC
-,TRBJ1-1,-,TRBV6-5,CASSSTVFSGTEAFF,TGTGCCAGCAGTTCAACTGTCTTTTCGGGGACTGAAGCTTTCTTT
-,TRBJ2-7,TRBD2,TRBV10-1,CASSEGLAGKYEQYF,TGCGCCAGCAGTGAGGGACTAGCGGGAAAGTACGAGCAGTACTTC
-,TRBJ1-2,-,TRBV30,CAWSATGPSGYTF,TGTGCCTGGAGTGCCACAGGACCGTCTGGCTACACCTTC
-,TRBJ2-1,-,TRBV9,CASSVVVGDGYNEQFF,TGTGCCAGCAGCGTAGTGGTTGGCGACGGGTACAATGAGCAGTTCTTC
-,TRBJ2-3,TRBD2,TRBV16,CASSLAGVSDTQYF,TGTGCCAGCAGCCTAGCGGGAGTGTCAGATACGCAGTATTTT
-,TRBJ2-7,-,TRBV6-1,CASSERGSYEQYF,TGTGCCAGCAGTGAAAGGGGTTCCTACGAGCAGTACTTC
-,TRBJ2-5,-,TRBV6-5,CASSGTGAQYF,TGTGCCAGCAGCGGAACGGGGGCCCAGTACTTC
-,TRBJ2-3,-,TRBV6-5,CASSYSRGSDTQYF,TGTGCCAGCAGTTATAGTCGAGGGTCAGATACGCAGTATTTT
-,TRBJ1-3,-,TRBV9,CASSVEGGPTGNTIYF,TGTGCCAGCAGCGTAGAGGGGGGGCCTACTGGAAACACCATATATTTT
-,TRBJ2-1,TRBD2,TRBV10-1,CASTKTSGGEQFF,TGCGCCAGCACCAAGACTAGCGGGGGGGAGCAGTTCTTC
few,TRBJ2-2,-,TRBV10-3,CAISESVSRNTGELFF,TGTGCCATCAGTGAGTCGGTTAGCAGAAACACCGGGGAGCTGTTTTTT
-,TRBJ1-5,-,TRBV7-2,CASSLAQGGQPQHF,TGTGCCAGCAGCTTGGCACAGGGCGGTCAGCCCCAGCATTTT
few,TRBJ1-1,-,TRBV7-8,CASSLGGFGGAKAFEAFF,TGTGCCAGCAGCTTGGGGGGGTTTGGAGGGGCGAAAGCGTTTGAAGCTTTCTTT
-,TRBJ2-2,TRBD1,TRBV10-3,CAISAGGWYEDGELFF,TGTGCCATCAGTGCAGGGGGTTGGTACGAGGACGGGGAGCTGTTTTTT
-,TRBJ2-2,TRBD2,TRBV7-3,CASSLTSGSNTGELFF,TGTGCCAGCAGCTTAACTAGCGGGAGTAACACCGGGGAGCTGTTTTTT
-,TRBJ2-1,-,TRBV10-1,CASSAGKSVIEQFF,TGCGCCAGCAGTGCAGGGAAGTCCGTGATTGAGCAGTTCTTC
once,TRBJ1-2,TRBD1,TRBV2,CASRADRGNYGYTF,TGTGCCAGCAGGGCCGACAGGGGGAACTATGGCTACACCTTC
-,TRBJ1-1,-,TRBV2,CASSFGGVNTEAFF,TGTGCCAGCAGTTTCGGGGGGGTGAACACTGAAGCTTTCTTT
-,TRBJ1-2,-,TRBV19,CAGSRLLGYGYTF,TGTGCCGGGAGCAGGCTACTTGGCTATGGCTACACCTTC
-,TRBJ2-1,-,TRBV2,CASSELPGEFF,TGTGCCAGCAGTGAACTCCCCGGGGAGTTCTTC
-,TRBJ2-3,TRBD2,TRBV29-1,CSGQRELKWGTDTQYF,TGCAGCGGGCAGCGGGAGCTGAAATGGGGCACAGATACGCAGTATTTT
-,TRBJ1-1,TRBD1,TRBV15,CATSRDVTGRNTEAFF,TGTGCCACCAGCAGAGATGTGACAGGGAGGAACACTGAAGCTTTCTTT
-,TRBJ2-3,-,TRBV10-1,CASSEWGVSTDTQYF,TGCGCCAGCAGTGAGTGGGGCGTTAGCACAGATACGCAGTATTTT